The 8 T cell receptor beta chains given below trace back to one sample, sequenced in a study of immune cell composition in non-small cell lung cancer. Normal lung was sampled as far from the tumour as possible, at least 3 cm. Here immunoSEQ multiplex PCR was the method, and the copy in TCRdb shows in-frame clones only, minus some. The data show about 3,000 clones, with 65% to 70% seen just once and roughly 10% held by the top ten. The specimen sequenced was non-adjacent lung tissue. The receptors derive from a human donor with non-small cell lung cancer.

The rearrangement joins TRBV5-6 to TRBJ1-1, with 8 nucleotides matching TRBD1. This CDR3 has 12 amino acids. J was trimmed by 12 bases and V by 0 bases; bases with no gene match: 4. Per germline, CDR1 SGHDT and CDR2 YYEEEE. The CDR3 DNA reads TGTGCCAGCAGCTTGGTACAGGGGGAAACTTTCTTT. The encoded protein is CASSLVQGETFF.

The rearrangement links TRBV7-9 to TRBJ1-1; tentatively, D is TRBD1 (6 bases). Germline CDR1 is SEHNR and CDR2 is FQNEAQ (reference sequence). This CDR3 contains 16 residues. Trimming left V 2 bases short and J 6 bases short, with 19 bases between. CDR3 sequence reads: CASSLFGGKGGAEAFF. In DNA, the CDR3 is TGTGCCAGCAGCTTATTTGGGGGTAAGGGGGGGGCTGAAGCTTTCTTT.

CDR3 in amino acids: CASSGDTLGNQPQHF. The DNA of the CDR3 is TGTGCCAGCAGTGGCGACACCCTGGGCAATCAGCCCCAGCATTTT. The chain carries TRBV2 and TRBJ1-5; D not resolved. The CDR3 spans 15 residues. The V gene lost 4 bases and the J gene lost 2 bases, with 12 bases spanning the gap. CDR1 and CDR2 from the germline V gene are SNHLY and FYNNEI.

V is TRBV28 and J is TRBJ1-1; D is ambiguous. This CDR3 spans 16 amino acids. CDR1 and CDR2 (germline): MDHEN, SYDVKM. V lost 4 bases, J lost 1 base, and 16 bases lay in between. CDR3 amino acids: CASSSPNMAGNTEAFF. CDR3 sequence (DNA): TGTGCCAGCAGTTCCCCGAATATGGCAGGGAACACTGAAGCTTTCTTT.

DNA for the CDR3: TGCGCCAGCAGCCAAGATGAGGTAGCCACGATCACAGATACGCAGTATTTT. It specifies CASSQDEVATITDTQYF. The chain has TRBV4-3 and TRBJ2-3; D unresolved. There are 17 residues in the CDR3. Germline V gene data show CDR1 as LGHNA and CDR2 as YSLEER. V was pared by 0 bases and J by 2 bases, with 15 bases between.

The rearrangement joins TRBV9 to TRBJ1-3; TRBD1 might be the D (5 bases). Trimming took 10 bases from V and 5 from J, leaving 22 bases between them. Looked up from germline, CDR1 is SGDLS and CDR2 is YYNGEE. This CDR3 comprises 15 residues. CDR3 nucleotide sequence: TGTGCCTCGACTGTCGGGGGGAACTATAGAAACACCATATATTTT. It specifies CASTVGGNYRNTIYF.

The chain recombines TRBV6-5 with TRBJ1-5; tentatively, D is TRBD1 (6 bases). This CDR3 region has 15 residues. Trimming stripped 6 bases from V and 2 bases from J, with 14 bases between. Germline loops: CDR1 MNHEY, CDR2 SVGAGI. The CDR3 region is CASRPDRTGNQPQHF. CDR3 sequence (DNA): TGTGCCAGCAGACCCGACAGGACAGGCAATCAGCCCCAGCATTTT.

The chain couples TRBV30 to TRBJ1-2; no clear D gene. This CDR3 is 14 amino acids long. Trimming took 5 bases from V and 4 from J, leaving 17 bases between them. Germline loops: CDR1 GTSNPN, CDR2 SVGIG (reference sequence). The CDR3 protein is CAWLPRQVLYGYTF. In DNA, the CDR3 is TGTGCCTGGCTACCAAGGCAGGTCCTCTATGGCTACACCTTC.